This T cell receptor beta chain was found in a study of cytomegalovirus exposure and HLA in healthy donors. Looking at the study overall: Genotyping showed roughly 77% of 398 donors falling in the Caucasian-associated ancestry cluster. Study-level points and caveats: A later analysis linked a missense DCLRE1C variant to TCR beta V- and J-gene trimming. Cytomegalovirus status was reportedly diagnosed by the classifier with high sensitivity and specificity. Despite most TCR sequences being rare, some public TCRs occurred in many donors.

60 Vbeta and 13 Jbeta primers were used in PCR. Measured with immunoSEQ multiplex PCR; TCRdb has only the in-frame clones, and not every one. The sample gives 100,000 or so clones, approximately 78% of which show up once; around 4.3% is in the top ten. V was pared by 4 bases and J by 0 bases, with 17 bases between. Germline V gene data show CDR1 as SGDLS and CDR2 as YYNGEE. The CDR3 spans 18 residues. Worth noting for this clone: Antigen specificity is unknown.

Sequences were obtained from PBMCs. This TCR derives from a woman between 40 and 50 years old in good health and CMV-seropositive. The V call is TRBV9, the J call TRBJ2-6, with D maybe TRBD1 (5 bases). CDR3 DNA: TGTGCCAGCAGCCCCCGTGGGGCCATCTTCTCTGGGGCCAACGTCCTGACTTTC. Protein product: CASSPRGAIFSGANVLTF.